This record concerns one TCR beta chain sequence. The sample comes from a study of blood T cell repertoires in COVID-19. Trimming stripped 2 bases from V and 7 bases from J, with 8 bases between. Per the germline V gene, CDR1 is DFQATT and CDR2 is SNEGSKA (reference sequence). There are 11 residues in the CDR3. Only in-frame clones appear in the TCRdb table, and some are missing; sequencing was by immunoSEQ multiplex PCR. This sample carries just over 250,000 clones, approximately 89% of them seen once, and the ten largest clones take roughly a tenth. This sequence was found in a woman between 65 and 79 years old with COVID-19, enrolled during active disease. The chain carries TRBV20-1 and TRBJ1-1; D is undetermined. The sample consisted of peripheral blood. CDR3 DNA: TGCAGTGCTAGAATACAAGTTGAAGCTTTCTTT. This gives the protein CSARIQVEAFF.